The present T cell receptor beta chain was sequenced within a study of blood T cells in healthy people across ages. Study conclusions and caveats: Any conclusive comparison of naive versus antigen-experienced cells was prevented by using unsorted PBMCs.

A sample-barcoded 5' primer and a J-beta primer mix were used in a second PCR of roughly 7 to 12 cycles. Each cDNA molecule was tagged by a template-switch adaptor that had 12 random nucleotides. MiXCR, run by TCRdb on the 5' RACE reads, gives a single entry per CDR3 protein. The table lists about 670,000 distinct CDR3 sequences, 40% to 65% of them singletons. The sample, around 9.9 milliliters of peripheral blood, was drawn from each donor. On this clonotype: The antigen is unknown.

CDR1 and CDR2 (germline): SGHRS, YFSETQ. CDR3 length: 14 residues. The V segment lost 3 bases and the J segment 6 bases; nucleotides outside the gene matches: 7. The TCR originated in a woman at least 80 years old in good health. The chain uses TRBV5-1 and TRBJ2-3; 7 bases match TRBD2. Sample: blood. DNA of the CDR3: TGCGCCAGCAGCTCCTGGGCGGGGGTGGATACGCAGTATTTT. Translating it yields CASSSWAGVDTQYF. Using reference TRBV5-1 and TRBJ2-3 for the parts outside the CDR3, the full variable domain is KAGVTQTPRYLIKTRGQQVTLSCSPISGHRSVSWYQQTPGQGLQFLFEYFSETQRNKGNFPGRFSGRQFSNSRSEMNVSTLELGDSALYLCASSSWAGVDTQYFGPGTRLTVL.